This TCR beta chain was documented in a study of Graves' ophthalmopathy and Graves' hyperthyroidism. Study-level information: There was a collection of peripheral blood at initial diagnosis, before any treatment.

Clinicians diagnosed using symptoms, serum thyroxine, TRAb, thyroid ultrasound and orbital computed tomography. From fresh peripheral blood, around 9.3 ml in volume, the PBMCs were obtained. V lost 5 bases to trimming and J lost 5 bases; unmatched junction nucleotides: 11. The CDR3 runs 15 residues. CDR1 and CDR2 from the germline V gene are SEHNR and FQNEAQ (reference sequence). The sequenced template was RNA, covering the TCR beta CDR3 region. The authors performed first-round RT-PCR with HTBI primers and then a second-round multiplex PCR. TCRdb re-called the multiplex PCR reads with MiXCR, one entry per CDR3 protein. The table lists 350,000 to 400,000 distinct CDR3 sequences, approximately 16% of them singletons, with 1.6% in the top ten.

Sequenced material: peripheral blood. The chain has TRBV7-9 and TRBJ2-5, with 7 bases fitting TRBD2. The clonotype comes from a woman aged 18-35 years with Graves' ophthalmopathy. The CDR3 coding sequence is TGTGCCAGCAGCCCAGATGCGGGAGTCTGGGAGACCCAGTACTTC. It translates to CASSPDAGVWETQYF. Full variable domain (outside the CDR3, taken from reference TRBV7-9 and TRBJ2-5): DTGVSQNPRHKITKRGQNVTFRCDPISEHNRLYWYRQTLGQGPEFLTYFQNEAQLEKSRLLSDRFSAERPKGSFSTLEIQRTEQGDSAMYLCASSPDAGVWETQYFGPGTRLLVL.